This TCR beta chain was found in a study of glioma-infiltrating T cells after dendritic cell vaccination (dated by TCRdb to the mid-2010s). About the investigation overall: The cohort included some 15 glioblastoma patients drawn from Phase I and II dendritic cell vaccination trials, of whom 9 were newly diagnosed and 6 had recurrent disease. Autologous tumor lysate-pulsed dendritic cell vaccination was administered to the patients between about 2002 and 2013. To make the vaccine, monocyte-derived dendritic cells were cultured for under eight days with IL-4 and GM-CSF and then pulsed overnight with autologous tumor lysate. Each patient was given three intradermal dendritic cell vaccine injections, spaced two weeks apart, in the arm below the axilla. Tumor-infiltrating lymphocyte content was quantified and tumor and blood repertoires were compared in dendritic cell-vaccinated glioblastoma patients by deep sequencing of TCR beta CDR3 regions. Survival after dendritic cell vaccination was correlated with TCR sequencing metrics, such as TIL content and the overlap between tumor and blood repertoires.

TCRB CDR3 regions were amplified from approximately 2 ug genomic DNA, or all available DNA if less, using the immunoSEQ assay. The multiplex PCR relied on 60 forward primers for TCR V beta segments and 13 reverse primers for J beta segments. Synthetic control templates were spiked into each sample at limiting dilution to estimate reads per starting template. Sequencing produced 87 bp reads on the Illumina HiSeq System. The original methods were these. PCR and sequencing errors were removed by merging closely related sequences with a nearest neighbor algorithm. TCR overlap was measured as the percentage of unique tumor TCR beta sequences that were also present in the peripheral blood of the same patient. TCRdb obtained this table from immuneACCESS and retained in-frame rearrangements with V and J assigned. These tables miss some clones; where compared with another copy, unresolved V genes account for less than half of the shortfall, and the remainder is unexplained. V, J and clone size are taken as reported in that table, and D and trimming were inferred from the DNA itself. The sample data list fewer than 85,000 clones, and under 90% of these were observed just once. 7.9% of the sample rests with the top ten.

Patients were selected for having adequate residual fresh-frozen tumor tissue and more than two years of available survival data. None of the glioblastoma patients carried an isocitrate dehydrogenase mutation, although molecular status otherwise varied. PBMC were collected before vaccination, two weeks after the third vaccination, and at tumor progression if progression occurred. Genomic DNA was extracted with the Qiagen DNeasy Blood extraction Kit. The paper as a whole reports these results and caveats: The cohort was small and heterogeneous, with few patients having full blood and tumor sets and even fewer initial-recurrent tumor pairs. TCR clonality showed no direct relationship with survival, which suggests that a diverse polyclonal response may be important. After dendritic cell vaccination, a higher estimated pretreatment TIL content predicted longer time to progression and overall survival. The three-group TCR overlap response model was characterized as speculative, and prospective validation of the model was stated to be required.

About this clone: It lacks a known antigen. Within one base of it there is no much larger clone, and no base qualities were kept.

Material: blood, obtained before dendritic cell vaccination. The receptor was derived from a human donor with glioblastoma.

DNA sequence: TGTGCCAGTAGTTCGTGGGGGGGCACCGGGGAGCTGTTTTTT. It translates to CASSSWGGTGELFF. The chain employs TRBV19 and TRBJ2-2, with 7 junctional bases fitting TRBD2. Germline trimming: 5 bases from V, 4 bases from J; junction bases outside gene matches: 4. The germline V gene (reference sequence) specifies LNHDA as CDR1 and SQIVND as CDR2. The CDR3 spans 14 residues, from the cysteine through the phenylalanine. The entry retains the CDR3 DNA only, 42 bases that are in frame from base 1.